The source of this TCR beta chain is a study of chemoradiotherapy in HPV16-positive cancers (dated by TCRdb to about 2022). With regard to the full study: Using functional T-cell assays on cells from two HPV16-positive patients, the researchers defined candidate HPV-specific T-cell clones and common TCR motifs. The study asked whether T-cell immunity against the HPV oncoproteins E6 and E7 changes during chemoradiotherapy and whether it affects survival. The candidate HPV-specific TCRs and motifs were subsequently tracked in TCR repertoires obtained from roughly 85 patients with HPV-related cancers.

The method behind the library was the immunoSEQ multiplex PCR assay. In its TCRdb copy, this immuneACCESS table keeps in-frame sequences only and misses some clones. Where compared with another copy, unresolved V genes explain less than half of these, and the others have no known cause. In all, the sample holds about 1,800 clones, and about 79% of those were seen once. The ten biggest clones cover around a tenth of the sample. Regarding this clone: It has no known antigen specificity. Base qualities are not provided; no much larger clone lies one nucleotide away.

The CDR3 has 15 amino acids, counting the end cysteine and phenylalanine. CDR3 DNA only is kept here, 45 bases in frame from base 1. CDR1 LNHDA and CDR2 SQIVND were looked up in the germline V gene (reference sequence). V ends up 5 bases short and J 5 bases short, with an unmatched junction base count of 6. Because repertoires were sampled repeatedly during chemoradiotherapy, clonal expansion in the tumor microenvironment could be followed. The study at large found these results: Among HPV16-positive patients, expansion of HPV-responsive T cells during chemoradiotherapy was associated with better recurrence-free survival. Expansion of candidate HPV-specific clones and E7-related TCR motifs was observed in the tumor microenvironment during treatment, whereas no such expansion was observed for non-HPV-specific T cells. The functional definition of HPV-specific T cells came from only a couple of HPV16-positive patients, and the survival association was reported for HPV16-positive patients.

The sequence joins TRBV19 to TRBJ2-5; the central 12 bases match TRBD2. The material was tumor tissue, obtained from a patient who underwent chemoradiotherapy. This clonotype was obtained from a human donor with HPV-associated anogenital cancer. The bases are TGTGCCAGTAGTCCCGGACTAGCGGGAAGGGAGACCCAGTACTTC. Translated, it reads CASSPGLAGRETQYF. With all but the CDR3 taken from the reference TRBV19 and TRBJ2-5 genes, the full variable domain is: DGGITQSPKYLFRKEGQNVTLSCEQNLNHDAMYWYRQDPGQGLRLIYYSQIVNDFQKGDIAEGYSVSREKKESFPLTVTSAQKNPTAFYLCASSPGLAGRETQYFGPGTRLLVL.